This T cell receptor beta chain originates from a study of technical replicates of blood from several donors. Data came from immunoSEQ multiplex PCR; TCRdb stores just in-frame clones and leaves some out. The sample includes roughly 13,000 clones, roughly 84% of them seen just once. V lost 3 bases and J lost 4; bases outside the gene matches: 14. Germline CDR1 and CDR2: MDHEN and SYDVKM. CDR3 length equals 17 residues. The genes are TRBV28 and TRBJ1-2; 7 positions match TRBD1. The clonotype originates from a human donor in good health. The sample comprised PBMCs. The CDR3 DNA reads TGTGCCAGCAGTTTCGACCCCCACAGGGGCTCGGGCTATGGCTACACCTTC. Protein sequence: CASSFDPHRGSGYGYTF.